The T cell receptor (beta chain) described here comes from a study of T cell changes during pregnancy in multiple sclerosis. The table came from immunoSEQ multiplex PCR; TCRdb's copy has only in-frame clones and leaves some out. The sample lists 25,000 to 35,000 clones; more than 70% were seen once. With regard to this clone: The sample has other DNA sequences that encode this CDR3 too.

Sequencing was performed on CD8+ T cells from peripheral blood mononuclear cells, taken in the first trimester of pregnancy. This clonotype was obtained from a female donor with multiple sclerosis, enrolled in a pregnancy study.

The CDR3 protein is CASRPPEEREKLFF. CDR3 DNA: TGTGCCAGCAGACCTCCCGAAGAGCGTGAAAAACTGTTTTTT. The genes are TRBV2 and TRBJ1-4; no clear D. The V end lost 6 bases, the J end lost 7 bases, and 15 bases lay between the germline ends. Per germline, CDR1 SNHLY and CDR2 FYNNEI. CDR3 size: 14 residues. The whole variable domain, remainder taken from reference TRBV2 and TRBJ1-4, is EPEVTQTPSHQVTQMGQEVILRCVPISNHLYFYWYRQILGQKVEFLVSFYNNEISEKSEIFDDQFSVERPDGSNFTLKIRSTKLEDSAMYFCASRPPEEREKLFFGSGTQLSVL.